This TCR beta chain was identified during a study of Ad26.COV2.S vaccination and SARS-CoV-2 variants. Generated by immunoSEQ multiplex PCR, the TCRdb table keeps only in-frame clones and is missing some. The sample carries about 460,000 clones, roughly nine tenths recorded once. The germline gives CDR1 MNHEY, CDR2 SVGAGI. The CDR3 is made up of 13 amino acids. Between the trimmed V and J ends, which lost 0 bases and 8 bases, there was a span of 8 bases. Treatment noted: about 20 received Ad26.COV2.S at low or high dose, single or two shots; about five received placebo; per-sample allocation not given. Samples analyzed were those drawn on day 63 after the first vaccine or placebo injection.

The source material was peripheral blood, sampled in a trial of Ad26.COV2.S vaccine versus placebo. The V and J genes are TRBV6-5 and TRBJ1-5; tentatively, D is TRBD1 (5 bases). The clonotype comes from a person between 18 and 60 years old who received the Ad26.COV2.S COVID-19 vaccine or a placebo. The CDR3 DNA sequence: TGTGCCAGCAGTTACTCCTCAGGGAAGCCCCAGCATTTT. Translating gives CASSYSSGKPQHF.